This T cell receptor beta chain appears in the sequencing data of a study of blood T cell repertoires in COVID-19 (dated by TCRdb to 2020 to 2022). Concerning the study at large: Samples covering the acute and convalescent phases of COVID-19 were provided by collaborators in the United States, Italy and Spain. The material from the prospective study consisted of cDNA or gDNA derived from T cells, B-cell-depleted T cells, or PBMCs. Subjects who had been exposed to COVID-19, were actively infected with it, or had recovered from it provided the deeply sampled blood TCRbeta repertoires that made up the dataset. The repertoires were released in a freely available public database intended as a resource for research on the immune response to SARS-CoV-2. Samples were obtained from the ongoing ImmuneRACE study (first 160 participants) and from some 1,200 subjects provided by 6 global collaborators. Sample metadata almost always included a de-identified subject ID, COVID-19 status, age in years and sex. Where available, HLA class I and class II types were obtained from metadata supplied by the sample provider rather than from assay-based typing.

The immunoSEQ Assay, a bias-controlled multiplex PCR, was used to amplify TCRbeta CDR3 regions from genomic DNA. The authors' analysis ran thus. The number of nucleated cells in each sample was estimated by amplification of reference gene primers within the assay. Sequence reads were collapsed and filtered to measure the absolute abundance of every unique TCRbeta CDR3 rearrangement. Productive Simpson clonality was computed per sample as the square root of Simpson's diversity index over productive rearrangements. TCRdb took over this immuneACCESS table, retaining in-frame rearrangements with V and J assigned. Such tables are incomplete; in checked studies, under half of the missing clones stem from an unresolved V gene, and the remainder is unexplained. V, J and clone size derive from that table, while D and trimming were established from the DNA sequence. This sample gives roughly 140,000 clones in total; around 84% of them show up just once. The ten largest clonotypes hold 5.8% of the sample.

The paper as a whole reports these results and caveats: Clinical and demographic metadata were provided uncurated, with the amount varying by source and participant.

Relative to germline, V is missing 2 bases and J is missing 2 bases, with 3 bases of the junction outside any gene match. The germline V gene provides CDR1 SGHAT and CDR2 FQNNGV. Reading from cysteine to phenylalanine, the CDR3 counts 15 amino acids. Solely the CDR3 DNA is kept, with 45 bases framed from the first base. Of note for this clone: Its antigen has not been determined. No qualities accompany the bases; no much larger clone lies one base away.

Enrolling through a virtual design, the prospective study's participants ranged in age from roughly 18 to 89 years and lived across 24 United States geographic areas. In the prospective study, cohorts were assigned on the basis of participant-reported clinical history obtained from a screening survey and a study questionnaire. Exposed participants had been in contact, within 2 weeks of entering the study, with a person who had a PCR-confirmed or clinician-diagnosed case of COVID-19. In the prospective study, whole blood, serum and a nasopharyngeal or oropharyngeal swab were collected from each participant by mobile phlebotomists. Additional blood draws and questionnaires over an approximately two-month period could optionally be provided by prospective study participants. Before DNA extraction, prospective study blood samples were shipped either frozen or at room temperature.

This receptor was identified in a woman aged 45-60 years who had been exposed to COVID-19. Material: PBMCs or T cells enriched from blood (not recorded which). The sequence is built from TRBV11-2 and TRBJ2-3, and TRBD2 aligns with 8 junction nucleotides. The CDR3 is CASSLTLAVTDTQYF. The base sequence is TGTGCCAGCAGCTTAACACTAGCGGTCACAGATACGCAGTATTTT.